Shown below are 29 T cell receptor beta chains from a single sample sequenced in a study of identical twins. TCRdb recomputed calls from the 5' RACE reads with MiXCR, one row per CDR3 protein. The sample lists approximately 690,000 distinct CDR3 sequences, roughly 6% occurring once. Sequencing input: naive T cells sorted from blood. These receptors originate from a young man in good health.

This clonotype was detected only a few times. The chain has TRBV20-1 and TRBJ2-2; tentatively, D is TRBD1 (6 bases). From germline, CDR1 is DFQATT and CDR2 SNEGSKA (reference sequence). V was trimmed by 2 bases and J by 0 bases, leaving 10 bases between them. This CDR3 spans 15 amino acids. The CDR3 region has the DNA TGCAGTGCTAGAAGGACAGCCGCGAACACCGGGGAGCTGTTTTTT. Translation: CSARRTAANTGELFF.

The chain couples TRBV6-2 or TRBV6-3 to TRBJ2-1, with 7 bases lining up with TRBD2. This CDR3 contains 14 residues. After removal of 5 bases from V and 7 bases from J, the junction contained 8 bases not matched to a gene. Germline CDR1 MNHEY, CDR2 SVGEGT. CDR3 amino acids: CASSRGGSLNEQFF. CDR3 DNA sequence: TGTGCCAGCAGTAGGGGCGGGAGCCTAAATGAGCAGTTCTTC.

The genes are TRBV29-1 and TRBJ2-4; TRBD1 matches 7 bases. CDR3 size: 14 residues. Germline-derived CDR1 and CDR2 are SQVTM and ANQGSEA. Trimming cost V 6 bases and J 0 bases; bases outside gene matches: 5. The CDR3 sequence: CSVADRAAKNIQYF. In DNA, the CDR3 is TGCAGCGTGGCCGACAGGGCAGCCAAAAACATTCAGTACTTC.

This clonotype showed up just a few times. The chain links TRBV5-1 to TRBJ1-1, with 12 bases lining up with TRBD1. V gave up 3 bases and J gave up 5 bases; unmatched junction bases: 2. CDR1 is SGHRS, CDR2 YFSETQ, per germline. The CDR3 totals 14 residues. Here the CDR3 DNA reads TGCGCCAGCAGCTGGGACAGGGGGCGGACTGAAGCTTTCTTT. Translated, it gives CASSWDRGRTEAFF.

This clonotype came up a few times. The chain has TRBV2 and TRBJ2-1; 8 bases are a match to TRBD2. This CDR3 spans 14 amino acids. In germline, CDR1 is SNHLY, CDR2 FYNNEI. Unmatched junction bases numbered 5, after V lost 6 bases and J lost 4 bases. CDR3 region: CASRRGGSYNEQFF. The CDR3 DNA follows: TGTGCCAGCAGACGGGGGGGGTCTTACAATGAGCAGTTCTTC.

The rearrangement uses TRBV20-1 and TRBJ2-1, with 12 bases identical to TRBD2. With V trimmed by 0 bases and J by 4 bases, 7 bases remained unmatched. Germline loops: CDR1 DFQATT, CDR2 SNEGSKA (reference sequence). This CDR3 is built from 17 residues. CDR3 in amino acids: CSARDPSGRVGYNEQFF. CDR3 bases: TGCAGTGCTAGAGACCCTAGCGGGAGGGTTGGGTACAATGAGCAGTTCTTC.

The V and J genes are TRBV5-1 and TRBJ1-1; 10 bases map to TRBD1. V trimming: 4 bases; J trimming: 0 bases; junction bases outside the gene matches: 6. CDR1 and CDR2 (germline): SGHRS, YFSETQ. The CDR3 is made up of 16 amino acids. The CDR3 sequence is CASSPGQGGMNTEAFF. Written as DNA, the CDR3 is TGCGCCAGCAGCCCTGGACAGGGGGGGATGAACACTGAAGCTTTCTTT.

This clonotype occurred a few times. The chain combines TRBV5-6 with TRBJ2-7; 14 positions agree with TRBD2. CDR1 and CDR2 from the germline V gene are SGHDT and YYEEEE. The CDR3 loop spans 16 amino acids. Unmatched junction bases numbered 7, after V lost 5 bases and J lost 3 bases. CDR3 in amino acids: CASSPRGLAGVYEQYF. The CDR3 region has the DNA TGTGCCAGCAGTCCTCGGGGACTAGCGGGGGTCTACGAGCAGTACTTC. Full variable domain (rest looked up from reference TRBV5-6 and TRBJ2-7): DAGVTQSPTHLIKTRGQQVTLRCSPKSGHDTVSWYQQALGQGPQFIFQYYEEEERQRGNFPDRFSGHQFPNYSSELNVNALLLGDSALYLCASSPRGLAGVYEQYFGPGTRLTVT.

This clonotype was seen ten or more times. The chain has TRBV7-9 and TRBJ2-7; a weak D match, TRBD1 (5 bases). CDR1 is SEHNR and CDR2 is FQNEAQ in the germline V gene (reference sequence). The germline V and J ends were trimmed by 5 bases and 2 bases, with 13 bases remaining between them. The CDR3 sequence is 14 residues long. CDR3 nucleotides: TGTGCCAGCAGCCCCCTAGGGGAAGCCTACGAGCAGTACGTC. Its translation is CASSPLGEAYEQYV.

The rearrangement uses TRBV12-5 and TRBJ1-3; D call uncertain. Trimming stripped 9 bases from V and 4 bases from J, with 13 bases between. CDR1 and CDR2 from the germline V gene are LGHNT and FRNRAP. The CDR3 is made up of 13 amino acids. CDR3 coding DNA: TGTGCTAGCAGCATCACCGACGGAAACACCATATATTTT. Its protein product is CASSITDGNTIYF.

The V and J genes are TRBV7-9 and TRBJ2-2; D remains unclear. Between the trimmed V and J ends, which lost 5 bases and 6 bases, there was a span of 7 bases. This CDR3 contains 12 residues. Per germline, CDR1 SEHNR and CDR2 FQNEAQ (reference sequence). The CDR3 protein is CASSPNSGELFF. The CDR3 DNA sequence: TGTGCCAGCAGCCCAAATTCCGGGGAGCTGTTTTTT.

In its sample, this clonotype was seen many times. The V and J genes are TRBV4-1 and TRBJ2-3; tentatively, D is TRBD1 (7 bases). Germline CDR1 is MGHRA and CDR2 is YSYEKL. The CDR3 covers 18 residues. Trimming removed 1 base at V and 4 bases at J, with 21 bases between. The CDR3 sequence is CASSQVAGQGGPPDTQYF. The CDR3 nucleotides read TGCGCCAGCAGCCAAGTGGCGGGCCAGGGGGGCCCACCAGATACGCAGTATTTT.

This clonotype has at least ten counts. V and J are TRBV9 and TRBJ2-1, with D possibly being TRBD1 or TRBD2 (5 bases each). The V gene lost 3 bases and the J gene lost 5 bases, with 12 bases spanning the gap. Germline lookup yields CDR1 SGDLS and CDR2 YYNGEE. This CDR3 contains 14 residues. The CDR3 sequence is CASSAPGAHNEQFF. CDR3 DNA: TGTGCCAGCAGCGCCCCCGGGGCCCACAATGAGCAGTTCTTC.

In its sample, this clonotype was seen many times. This sequence joins TRBV11-2 and TRBJ2-5, with TRBD2 as a possible D gene (5 bases). The CDR3 runs 13 residues. Germline CDR1 and CDR2: SGHAT and FQNNGV. The germline V and J ends were trimmed by 5 bases and 5 bases, with 12 bases remaining between them. The CDR3 reads CASSPGSRETQYF. The CDR3 DNA sequence: TGTGCCAGCAGCCCGGGATCACGGGAGACCCAGTACTTC.

The J gene is TRBJ2-1, the V gene TRBV7-7; D may be TRBD1 or TRBD2 (5 bases each). Trimming stripped 5 bases from V and 5 bases from J, with 13 bases between. The V gene's germline CDR1 is SSHAT and CDR2 FNYEAQ (reference sequence). The CDR3 is 14 residues long. The CDR3 loop reads CASSAPGRNNEQFF. CDR3 coding DNA: TGTGCCAGCAGCGCTCCGGGACGAAACAATGAGCAGTTCTTC.

This clonotype was recorded at least ten times. The rearrangement uses TRBV5-1 and TRBJ2-3; 7 bases are a match to TRBD1. J was trimmed by 0 bases and V by 4 bases; bases with no gene match: 5. The CDR3 totals 15 residues. CDR1 is SGHRS and CDR2 is YFSETQ in the germline V gene. In DNA, the CDR3 is TGCGCCAGCAGCACGGACAGGACTAGCACAGATACGCAGTATTTT. Its translation is CASSTDRTSTDTQYF. The variable domain in full, completed from reference TRBV5-1 and TRBJ2-3, reads KAGVTQTPRYLIKTRGQQVTLSCSPISGHRSVSWYQQTPGQGLQFLFEYFSETQRNKGNFPGRFSGRQFSNSRSEMNVSTLELGDSALYLCASSTDRTSTDTQYFGPGTRLTVL.

This clonotype was counted ten times or more. The genes are TRBV25-1 and TRBJ2-7; 7 bases fit TRBD1. Trimming removed 4 bases from V and 5 bases from J; junction bases left unmatched: 11. Germline assignment: CDR1 MGHDK and CDR2 SYGVNS. The length of the CDR3 is 15 residues. CDR3 coding DNA: TGTGCCAGCAGTGCAACCCTGACAGGGCTCGACGAGCAGTACTTC. Translating gives CASSATLTGLDEQYF.

This clonotype occurred many times. The genes are TRBV12-3 or TRBV12-4 and TRBJ1-1; weak D call: TRBD1 (5 bases). The CDR3 spans 16 residues. The V and J ends lost 3 bases and 4 bases respectively, with 18 bases between them. The CDR3: CASSFFGGVVGTEAFF. The CDR3 DNA sequence: TGTGCCAGCAGTTTTTTCGGAGGGGTCGTTGGCACTGAAGCTTTCTTT.

This clonotype was detected a few times. This chain joins TRBV20-1 and TRBJ2-7; 8 nucleotides agree with TRBD2. This CDR3 contains 16 residues. Unmatched junction bases numbered 14, after V lost 0 bases and J lost 7 bases. Per the germline V gene, CDR1 is DFQATT and CDR2 is SNEGSKA (reference sequence). CDR3 nucleotides: TGCAGTGCTAGAGATCGGAATAGCGGGACTTTTGGGGAGCAGTACGTC. This sequence encodes CSARDRNSGTFGEQYV.

Many counts were recorded for this clonotype. The chain recombines TRBV10-3 with TRBJ2-7; possibly TRBD1 for D (5 bases). The V end was cut by 4 bases, the J end by 3 bases, with 10 bases between. This CDR3 has 13 amino acids. Per the germline V gene, CDR1 is ENHRY and CDR2 is SYGVKD. The CDR3 sequence: CAISGPGIYEQYF. The CDR3 DNA reads as TGTGCCATCAGTGGGCCAGGGATCTACGAGCAGTACTTC.

This rearrangement joins TRBV27 to TRBJ2-3, with unresolved D. Trimming took off 3 bases at V and 4 bases at J, with 8 bases between the two ends. The germline gives CDR1 MNHEY, CDR2 SMNVEV (reference sequence). The CDR3 runs to 13 residues. The CDR3 region has the DNA TGTGCCAGCAGTTTTCAGGCGGCAGATACGCAGTATTTT. Its translation is CASSFQAADTQYF.

In its sample, this clonotype was seen many times. The chain has TRBV24-1 and TRBJ2-2; D assignment may be TRBD1 or TRBD2 (6 bases each). Germline V CDR1 and CDR2: KGHDR, SFDVKD. The CDR3 runs to 17 residues. The V end lost 2 bases, the J end lost 2 bases, and 14 bases lay between the germline ends. The CDR3 DNA sequence: TGTGCCACCAGTGATTCCGGGGGCACCGACAACACCGGGGAGCTGTTTTTT. Translating it yields CATSDSGGTDNTGELFF.

This clonotype has ten or more counts. This chain joins TRBV6-1 and TRBJ2-3, with D possibly called TRBD1 or TRBD2 (5 bases each). The CDR3 has 14 amino acids. Germline CDR1 is MNHNS and CDR2 is SASEGT. V was cut by 6 bases and J by 0 bases, with 10 bases left in between. CDR3 sequence: CASRPGPSTDTQYF. CDR3 coding DNA: TGTGCCAGCAGGCCGGGGCCCAGCACAGATACGCAGTATTTT.

There are many counts of this clonotype. The chain recombines TRBV12-3 or TRBV12-4 with TRBJ1-5; D is unclear. V was cut by 3 bases and J by 9 bases, with 9 bases left in between. The length of the CDR3 is 12 residues. CDR3 in amino acids: CASSFGERPQHF. CDR3 nucleotides: TGTGCCAGCAGTTTCGGGGAGAGGCCCCAGCATTTT.

This clonotype was seen repeatedly, ten times or more. The chain uses TRBV27 and TRBJ2-1; D possibly corresponds to TRBD1 (5 bases). The germline V and J ends were trimmed by 3 bases and 0 bases, with 15 bases remaining between them. The CDR3 sequence is 17 residues long. Germline CDR1 reads MNHEY; CDR2 reads SMNVEV (reference sequence). CDR3 sequence: CASSFRITDSSYNEQFF. CDR3 nucleotides: TGTGCCAGCAGTTTCAGAATAACAGACAGCTCCTACAATGAGCAGTTCTTC.

This clonotype was seen many times. The chain carries TRBV12-3 or TRBV12-4 and TRBJ1-1, with D unclear. The CDR3 has 14 amino acids. Trimming pared 3 bases from V and 4 bases from J, leaving 12 bases between. CDR3 coding DNA: TGTGCCAGCAGTTTTAGTAGGGTGGTCACTGAAGCTTTCTTT. Its protein product is CASSFSRVVTEAFF.

This clonotype has ten or more counts. V usage is TRBV6-5 and J usage is TRBJ2-7; D gene uncertain. The CDR3 runs to 13 residues. Germline CDR1 reads MNHEY; CDR2 reads SVGAGI. The V gene lost 1 base and the J gene lost 0 bases, with 4 bases spanning the gap. CDR3 amino acids: CASSYLVSYEQYV. The CDR3 DNA reads TGTGCCAGCAGTTACTTGGTCTCCTACGAGCAGTACGTC.

The chain joins TRBV18 to TRBJ2-7; D gene unclear. Germline-derived CDR1 and CDR2 are KGHSH and LQKENI. The V end lost 6 bases, the J end lost 1 base, and 10 bases lay between the germline ends. The CDR3 loop spans 13 amino acids. The CDR3 nucleotides are TGTGCCAGCTCTCCGGAAGGTTCCTACGAGCAGTACTTC. Protein: CASSPEGSYEQYF.

This clonotype appeared many times. The chain uses TRBV10-2 and TRBJ2-1; no reliable D call. The germline V and J ends were trimmed by 8 bases and 8 bases, with 10 bases remaining between them. There are 11 residues in the CDR3. Germline V gene data show CDR1 as WSHSY and CDR2 as SAAADI. CDR3 coding DNA: TGCGCCAGCCTGAAGCTCGATGAGCAGTTCTTC. Protein product: CASLKLDEQFF.